The sequence of this T cell receptor (beta chain) was determined in a study of T cell repertoires in cytomegalovirus infection. At the level of the study: An indication of both CMV infection and matching HLA type came from public TCR beta signatures.

On this clonotype itself: Its antigen remains unidentified.

Germline V gives CDR1 LNHDA, CDR2 SQIVND (reference sequence). The CDR3 contains 14 residues. V shed 5 bases and J shed 3 bases, with 14 bases lying between them. From the reads, TCRdb called clonotypes with MiXCR, one entry per CDR3 protein. The sample has hundreds of thousands of distinct CDR3 sequences, just under 30% seen once; the top ten hold around 19%. The V gene is TRBV19, the J gene TRBJ2-7; D is perhaps TRBD1 (6 bases). This TCR derives from a human donor in good health (CMV status not recorded). Some clones in this sample may be carry-over from other donors' samples. The starting material was cultured PBMCs, obtained from culture after CMV antigen stimulation. The CDR3: CASSPRGGYYEQYF. In nucleotides, the CDR3 is TGTGCCAGTAGTCCCAGGGGCGGATACTACGAGCAGTACTTC. Full variable domain (outside the CDR3, taken from reference TRBV19 and TRBJ2-7): DGGITQSPKYLFRKEGQNVTLSCEQNLNHDAMYWYRQDPGQGLRLIYYSQIVNDFQKGDIAEGYSVSREKKESFPLTVTSAQKNPTAFYLCASSPRGGYYEQYFGPGTRLTVT.